What follows are 29 T cell receptor beta chains derived from one specimen sequenced in a study of CD8 T cells in ankylosing spondylitis. TCRdb independently ran MiXCR on the 5' RACE reads; one entry per CDR3 protein. The data contain 340,000 or so distinct CDR3 sequences, approximately 15% of them singletons. The sequencing sample was made of blood, either unsorted or a sorted T cell fraction (not recorded which). These receptors were collected from a male donor with ankylosing spondylitis or in good health (not recorded which).

V gene TRBV20-1 combines with J gene TRBJ2-1; tentatively, D is TRBD2 (5 bases). Trimming removed 0 bases at V and 3 bases at J, with 12 bases between. From germline, CDR1 is DFQATT and CDR2 SNEGSKA (reference sequence). CDR3 length equals 15 residues. The CDR3 sequence: CSAREGERDYNEQFF. As DNA, the CDR3 is TGCAGTGCTAGAGAAGGTGAGAGGGACTACAATGAGCAGTTCTTC.

The V and J genes are TRBV7-8 and TRBJ1-5; no reliable D call. V was trimmed by 5 bases and J by 1 base, leaving 15 bases between them. The length of the CDR3 is 16 residues. Germline CDR1 SGHVS, CDR2 FQNEAQ. CDR3 in DNA: TGTGCCAGCAGCCCCGGTGGCTTCGGGAGCAATCAGCCCCAGCATTTT. Its translation: CASSPGGFGSNQPQHF.

The gene calls are TRBV5-1 and TRBJ2-1, with TRBD2 matching 8 bases. With 4 bases clipped from V and 0 bases from J, the junction kept 18 bases outside the gene matches. The CDR3 has 20 amino acids. Germline V gene data show CDR1 as SGHRS and CDR2 as YFSETQ. For the CDR3, the DNA is TGCGCCAGCAGCCGGATCCCAAGCGGGGGAATCGAAAGCTCCTACAATGAGCAGTTCTTC. It specifies CASSRIPSGGIESSYNEQFF. Supplemented by reference TRBV5-1 and TRBJ2-1, the full variable domain reads KAGVTQTPRYLIKTRGQQVTLSCSPISGHRSVSWYQQTPGQGLQFLFEYFSETQRNKGNFPGRFSGRQFSNSRSEMNVSTLELGDSALYLCASSRIPSGGIESSYNEQFFGPGTRLTVL.

This chain joins TRBV5-4 and TRBJ2-7; TRBD2 matches 7 bases. The trim removed 0 bases at V and 3 bases at J, leaving 6 bases unmatched. The CDR3 loop spans 15 amino acids. Germline assignment: CDR1 SGHNT and CDR2 YYREEE (reference sequence). The CDR3 DNA follows: TGTGCCAGCAGCTTGGGAGGGCTAGCGGTCTACGAGCAGTACTTC. Residues: CASSLGGLAVYEQYF.

This clonotype occurred many times. The V gene is TRBV27, the J gene TRBJ1-6, with 7 bases identical to TRBD1. The length of the CDR3 is 16 residues. Germline V gene sequence: CDR1 MNHEY, CDR2 SMNVEV (reference sequence). Losses at the gene ends were 7 bases for V and 6 bases for J; bases not matched to a gene: 12. In DNA, the CDR3 is TGTGCCAGCACCGCTCGGCTAACAGGGGCTAATTCACCCCTCCACTTT. Translated, it gives CASTARLTGANSPLHF.

The table lists this clonotype with a few counts. V usage is TRBV2 and J usage is TRBJ1-2, with D tentatively TRBD1 (6 bases). This CDR3 region has 14 residues. Per germline, CDR1 SNHLY and CDR2 FYNNEI. Trimming stripped 3 bases from V and 4 bases from J, with 12 bases between. CDR3 residues: CASSDGRGGYGYTF. The CDR3 coding sequence is TGTGCCAGCAGTGACGGCAGGGGCGGCTATGGCTACACCTTC.

The V and J genes are TRBV29-1 and TRBJ2-1; tentative D call: TRBD2 (6 bases). The CDR3 consists of 13 residues. Germline V gene sequence: CDR1 SQVTM, CDR2 ANQGSEA. The germline V and J ends were trimmed by 0 bases and 8 bases, with 11 bases remaining between them. Written as DNA, the CDR3 is TGCAGCGTTGAAGAATGGAGGGTCTATGAGCAGTTCTTC. Protein sequence: CSVEEWRVYEQFF.

This clonotype was found a few times. V is TRBV30 and J is TRBJ2-5; TRBD2 aligns across 7 bases. The germline V gene encodes CDR1 GTSNPN and CDR2 SVGIG (reference sequence). V was pared by 0 bases and J by 1 base, with 17 bases of the junction left unmatched. This CDR3 contains 19 residues. The CDR3 region has the DNA TGTGCCTGGAGTGTACTCCGGGGGGACCTAATAGGGTCCCAAGAGACCCAGTACTTC. Protein product: CAWSVLRGDLIGSQETQYF.

The V and J genes are TRBV3-1 and TRBJ2-2; TRBD2 aligns across 8 bases. Germline V CDR1 and CDR2: LGHDT, YNNKEL (reference sequence). The ends lost 0 bases at V and 6 bases at J; junction bases unmatched: 6. This CDR3 is built from 16 residues. The CDR3 spells CASSQEGTRFAGELFF. CDR3 coding DNA: TGTGCCAGCAGCCAAGAAGGGACTAGGTTCGCCGGGGAGCTGTTTTTT.

The J gene is TRBJ2-3, the V gene TRBV2, with D maybe TRBD1 (6 bases). CDR1 SNHLY and CDR2 FYNNEI come from the germline V gene. Trimming took off 1 base at V and 7 bases at J, with 15 bases between the two ends. CDR3 size: 15 residues. The CDR3 region has the DNA TGTGCCAGCAGTGAAGGCGGACAGCCGGGAAATACGCAGTATTTT. Its translation is CASSEGGQPGNTQYF. The variable domain in full, with the rest retrieved from reference TRBV2 and TRBJ2-3, is EPEVTQTPSHQVTQMGQEVILRCVPISNHLYFYWYRQILGQKVEFLVSFYNNEISEKSEIFDDQFSVERPDGSNFTLKIRSTKLEDSAMYFCASSEGGQPGNTQYFGPGTRLTVL.

This clonotype has more than one count but fewer than ten. The J gene is TRBJ1-1, the V gene TRBV5-6, with D possibly being TRBD1 (5 bases). The V end lost 1 base, the J end lost 5 bases, and 15 bases lay between the germline ends. CDR1 is SGHDT and CDR2 is YYEEEE in the germline V gene. The CDR3 covers 15 residues. The CDR3: CASSLPGTPETEAFF. DNA of the CDR3: TGTGCCAGCAGCTTGCCCGGGACCCCTGAGACTGAAGCTTTCTTT.

This clonotype was detected only a few times. The rearrangement joins TRBV12-5 to TRBJ2-5; no reliable D call. Trimming shortened V by 6 bases and J by 2 bases, and 10 bases separated the two germline ends. This CDR3 is built from 13 residues. Germline V gives CDR1 LGHNT, CDR2 FRNRAP. CDR3 protein: CASGPSRQETQYF. As DNA, the CDR3 is TGTGCTAGTGGCCCTTCGAGACAAGAGACCCAGTACTTC.

Only a few counts were recorded for this clonotype. A junction end diverges from the germline sequence, so it may reflect a read error. The chain combines TRBV20-1 with TRBJ1-1; TRBD1 aligns across 9 bases. CDR1 and CDR2 from the germline V gene are DFQATT and SNEGSKA (reference sequence). The CDR3 consists of 10 residues. CDR3 coding DNA: TGCAGTGCTAGGGGGACAGGGCCCGGCTTT. Protein: CSARGTGPGF.

This clonotype has more than one count but fewer than ten. V gene TRBV6-1 combines with J gene TRBJ2-5, with D tentatively TRBD1 (5 bases). CDR3 length: 17 amino acids. Germline CDR1 is MNHNS and CDR2 is SASEGT. V was shortened by 3 bases and J by 5 bases, with 22 bases between the two germline ends. The CDR3 nucleotides read TGTGCCAGCAGTGACCCCCCCCAGGGTCCGAAAGGGGAGACCCAGTACTTC. This codes for CASSDPPQGPKGETQYF.

The chain joins TRBV5-1 to TRBJ2-7; D not resolved. CDR1 and CDR2 from the germline V gene are SGHRS and YFSETQ. The V end was cut by 5 bases, the J end by 0 bases, with 12 bases between. This CDR3 is built from 14 residues. CDR3 sequence reads: CASRNSSFSYEQYF. CDR3 coding DNA: TGCGCCAGCAGGAACTCCTCCTTCTCCTACGAGCAGTACTTC.

This chain links TRBV9 with TRBJ2-1; TRBD2 matches 8 bases. The germline V gene has CDR1 SGDLS and CDR2 YYNGEE. This CDR3 contains 15 residues. V gave up 0 bases and J gave up 9 bases; unmatched junction bases: 8. The CDR3 nucleotides read TGTGCCAGCAGCGTAGCTACGAGCGGGAGCCGTGAGCAGTTCTTC. Amino acids: CASSVATSGSREQFF.

The V and J genes are TRBV20-1 and TRBJ2-3; 7 bases are a match to TRBD1. V dropped 6 bases and J dropped 2; count of bases not matched to a gene: 8. Per germline, CDR1 DFQATT and CDR2 SNEGSKA (reference sequence). This CDR3 has 14 amino acids. CDR3 coding DNA: TGCAGTGCCTTTGGACAGGCGTTCACAGATACGCAGTATTTT. It translates to CSAFGQAFTDTQYF.

The chain carries TRBV14 and TRBJ2-1; TRBD2 matches at 10 bases. V shed 6 bases and J 3 bases; nucleotides not matched to a gene: 5. This CDR3 has 15 amino acids. CDR1 and CDR2 (germline): SGHDN, FVKESK. The CDR3 here is CASRKSGGDYNEQFF. DNA for the CDR3: TGTGCCAGCAGAAAAAGCGGGGGGGACTACAATGAGCAGTTCTTC.

This clonotype was seen repeatedly, ten times or more. The CDR3 reads CSVESIATDTQYF. The CDR3 DNA follows: TGCAGCGTTGAAAGTATAGCTACAGATACGCAGTATTTT. The chain recombines TRBV29-1 with TRBJ2-3, with D unclear. The V end was cut by 2 bases, the J end by 3 bases, with 9 bases between. Germline loops: CDR1 SQVTM, CDR2 ANQGSEA. This CDR3 spans 13 amino acids.

This clonotype was picked up a small number of times. This chain connects TRBV7-9 to TRBJ1-2; 9 bases agree with TRBD1. The junction had 11 bases not matched to a gene; V was cut back by 4 bases and J by 2 bases. CDR1 and CDR2 (germline): SEHNR, FQNEAQ (reference sequence). CDR3 size: 17 residues. The CDR3 bases are TGTGCCAGCAGCTCCAGGGACAGGGCCCACTTGAACTATGGCTACACCTTC. This gives the protein CASSSRDRAHLNYGYTF.

This clonotype was counted between two and nine times. The rearrangement uses TRBV13 and TRBJ2-7, with TRBD1 identical over 7 bases. CDR3 length: 15 residues. With 2 bases clipped from V and 3 bases from J, the junction kept 7 bases outside the gene matches. Germline loops: CDR1 PRHDT, CDR2 FYEKMQ (reference sequence). This CDR3 is CASSLRGLNNYEQYF. CDR3 coding DNA: TGTGCCAGCAGCTTAAGGGGGCTTAACAACTACGAGCAGTACTTC.

This clonotype has at least ten counts. The chain joins TRBV5-1 to TRBJ1-1; 8 nucleotides align to TRBD1. Germline-derived CDR1 and CDR2 are SGHRS and YFSETQ. The CDR3 extends over 14 amino acids. V was clipped by 4 bases and J by 4 bases; unmatched bases: 6. The CDR3 DNA sequence: TGCGCCAGCAGCGACCGGACAGGGCCCACTGAAGCTTTCTTT. The encoded protein is CASSDRTGPTEAFF.

With regard to this clonotype: A read error may account for a junction end that differs from germline. The chain is built from TRBV5-1 and TRBJ1-5; 10 positions match TRBD1. Germline-derived CDR1 and CDR2 are SGHRS and YFSETQ. The CDR3 consists of 15 residues. The CDR3 coding sequence is TGCGCCAGCAGCCCCGGACAGGGGGACAATCAGCCCCAGCAATTT. It is translated as CASSPGQGDNQPQQF.

This clonotype was seen many times. The genes are TRBV10-2 and TRBJ1-2; the match to TRBD1 covers 9 bases. This CDR3 is built from 14 residues. CDR1 is WSHSY, CDR2 SAAADI, per germline. V gave up 4 bases and J gave up 5 bases; unmatched junction bases: 5. CDR3 protein: CASSGGQGWYGYTF. The CDR3 bases are TGCGCCAGCAGTGGGGGACAGGGTTGGTATGGCTACACCTTC.

This clonotype was observed a few times. The J gene is TRBJ2-3, the V gene TRBV5-5; possible D gene TRBD1, 6 bases. Germline lookup yields CDR1 SGHKS and CDR2 YYEKEE (reference sequence). V dropped 6 bases and J dropped 0 bases, with 17 bases sitting between them. This CDR3 is 16 amino acids long. The CDR3 DNA follows: TGTGCCAGCACCCTGGCAAGGGGGTCTAGCACAGATACGCAGTATTTT. Translated, it gives CASTLARGSSTDTQYF. The full variable domain, completed using reference TRBV5-5 and TRBJ2-3, is DAGVTQSPTHLIKTRGQQVTLRCSPISGHKSVSWYQQVLGQGPQFIFQYYEKEERGRGNFPDRFSARQFPNYSSELNVNALLLGDSALYLCASTLARGSSTDTQYFGPGTRLTVL.

This clonotype has just a few counts. This chain uses TRBV4-2 with TRBJ2-7, with D possibly matching TRBD1 (6 bases). CDR1 and CDR2 (germline): LGHNA, YNFKEQ. The CDR3 has 17 residues. Trimming removed 1 base from V and 0 bases from J, with 16 bases in between. The CDR3 bases are TGTGCCAGCAGCCAAGCCACCCAGGGGTTGAGCTCCTACGAGCAGTACTTC. Translation gives CASSQATQGLSSYEQYF.

This clonotype showed up just a few times. This chain uses TRBV20-1 with TRBJ2-5; perhaps D is TRBD1 or TRBD2 (5 bases each). Per the germline V gene, CDR1 is DFQATT and CDR2 is SNEGSKA (reference sequence). V dropped 3 bases and J dropped 1 base, with 12 bases sitting between them. This CDR3 is 14 amino acids long. The CDR3 DNA sequence: TGCAGTGCTAGGGGACCCTGGGGCCAAGAGACCCAGTACTTC. Its translation: CSARGPWGQETQYF.

This chain links TRBV11-2 with TRBJ2-3, with 8 bases identical to TRBD2. V shed 5 bases, J shed 6 bases, and the junction held 4 bases outside the gene matches. Looked up from germline, CDR1 is SGHAT and CDR2 is FQNNGV. This CDR3 is 13 amino acids long. For the CDR3, the DNA is TGTGCCAGCAGCCGGGGGGGCTTGGATACGCAGTATTTT. As protein: CASSRGGLDTQYF.

The V gene is TRBV20-1, the J gene TRBJ2-4, with D maybe TRBD2 (5 bases). Germline V lookup: CDR1 DFQATT, CDR2 SNEGSKA (reference sequence). V was clipped by 3 bases and J by 1 base, with 13 bases between them. CDR3 length: 15 residues. The CDR3 reads CSASSGLAAKNIQYF. CDR3 coding DNA: TGCAGTGCTAGTTCGGGGTTGGCGGCCAAAAACATTCAGTACTTC.